A single sample is the source of the 20 T cell receptor beta chains below, sequenced in a study of Ad26.COV2.S vaccination and SARS-CoV-2 variants (dated by TCRdb to the early 2020s). According to the study, the label for this sample's treatment or condition signals: roughly 18 received Ad26.COV2.S at low or high dose, single or two shots; a few received placebo; per-sample allocation not given. For vaccine and placebo recipients, the sequenced repertoires came from samples collected on day 63 after the first injection. The library was made by the immunoSEQ multiplex PCR assay. TCRdb holds this immuneACCESS table with in-frame rearrangements only. Some clones are missing; in checked studies, unresolved V genes explain under half, and the rest has no known cause. The sample table holds 380,000 or so clones, of which around four fifths were seen once. The ten most abundant clones make up roughly 7.4% of the sample.

The starting material was peripheral blood, obtained in a trial of Ad26.COV2.S vaccine versus placebo. The receptors here all came from a person between 18 and 59 years old who received the Ad26.COV2.S COVID-19 vaccine or a placebo.

The chain has TRBV7-3 and TRBJ1-1; no reliable D call. CDR1 SGHTA and CDR2 FQGTGA come from the germline V gene. The CDR3 length is 14 residues. With 5 bases removed from V and 1 base from J, the gap between germline ends came to 11 bases. The CDR3 nucleotides are TGTGCCAGCAGCCCCTCCCCAGGGAACACTGAAGCTTTCTTT. It encodes CASSPSPGNTEAFF.

The chain has TRBV7-9 and TRBJ2-5, with D uncertain. V gave up 5 bases and J gave up 7 bases, with 17 bases separating them. The CDR3 length is 14 residues. Per the germline V gene, CDR1 is SEHNR and CDR2 is FQNEAQ (reference sequence). In nucleotides, the CDR3 is TGTGCCAGCAGCCTAGGGTCCCCTCTTGGGACCCAGTACTTC. This translates into CASSLGSPLGTQYF.

The rearrangement uses TRBV7-9 and TRBJ2-5, with a tentative D call TRBD2 (5 bases). This CDR3 has 14 residues. Deletions cut 5 bases from V and 4 bases from J, with 14 bases between. The germline CDR1 and CDR2 sequences are SEHNR and FQNEAQ (reference sequence). CDR3 in DNA: TGTGCCAGCAGCGCGGGCGGGTTTGGAGAGACCCAGTACTTC. Translated, it gives CASSAGGFGETQYF.

The V call is TRBV6-2 or TRBV6-3, the J call TRBJ2-1; D may be TRBD1 (5 bases). This CDR3 region has 12 residues. In germline, CDR1 is MNHEY, CDR2 SVGEGT. Trimming cost V 5 bases and J 6 bases, with 8 bases left between them. CDR3 loop: CASSRQSNEQFF. The CDR3 DNA reads as TGTGCCAGCAGTCGACAGAGCAATGAGCAGTTCTTC.

About this clone itself: The sample contains more than one DNA sequence encoding this CDR3. V gene TRBV6-6 combines with J gene TRBJ1-1; possibly TRBD1 for D (5 bases). The germline gives CDR1 MNHNY, CDR2 SVGAGI (reference sequence). The CDR3 covers 12 residues. Between the trimmed V and J ends, which lost 2 bases and 4 bases, there was a span of 5 bases. This CDR3 reads CASSYGGTEAFF. Here the CDR3 DNA reads TGTGCCAGCAGTTACGGGGGCACTGAAGCTTTCTTT.

The chain is built from TRBV6-5 and TRBJ2-1; TRBD2 is a possible D gene (6 bases). The CDR3 is 14 amino acids. Trimming removed 5 bases at V and 5 bases at J, with 13 bases between. The germline V gene has CDR1 MNHEY and CDR2 SVGAGI. The CDR3 nucleotides read TGTGCCAGCAGTCCGTGGGAGGAACACAATGAGCAGTTCTTC. It codes for CASSPWEEHNEQFF.

DNA of the CDR3: TGTGCCAGCTCACGAGGACAGGGAGGGAATTCACCCCTCCACTTT. This gives the protein CASSRGQGGNSPLHF. The V and J genes are TRBV18 and TRBJ1-6; TRBD1 matches 8 bases. The CDR3 runs 15 residues. The J segment lost 7 bases and the V segment lost 4 bases, leaving 6 bases of the junction unmatched. Germline CDR1 and CDR2: KGHSH and LQKENI.

The rearrangement uses TRBV7-8 and TRBJ2-3; weak D call: TRBD1 (6 bases). Germline V gives CDR1 SGHVS, CDR2 FQNEAQ. V lost 5 bases and J 4 bases, leaving 22 bases between the germline ends. The CDR3 length is 17 residues. CDR3 nucleotides: TGTGCCAGCAGCCCAGACCGGGACATCCCTAGGGCAGATACGCAGTATTTT. Residues: CASSPDRDIPRADTQYF.

J is TRBJ1-4 and V is TRBV7-9; D is uncertain. This CDR3 comprises 12 residues. CDR1 and CDR2 from the germline V gene are SEHNR and FQNEAQ (reference sequence). The germline V and J ends were trimmed by 5 bases and 6 bases, with 7 bases remaining between them. CDR3 residues: CASSREYEKLFF. The CDR3 nucleotides are TGTGCCAGCAGCCGGGAATATGAAAAACTGTTTTTT.

The chain joins TRBV7-2 to TRBJ1-5; D is unresolved. The CDR3 consists of 13 residues. The germline V gene encodes CDR1 SGHTA and CDR2 FQGNSA. Trimming removed 8 bases from V and 4 bases from J, with 12 bases in between. The CDR3 DNA follows: TGTGCCAGCGGCATAGCGTGGAATCAGCCCCAGCATTTT. Protein sequence: CASGIAWNQPQHF.

This clone showed up just a few times. This rearrangement joins TRBV5-1 to TRBJ1-2; no reliable D call. CDR1 and CDR2 (germline): SGHRS, YFSETQ. This CDR3 has 14 amino acids. The V end was cut by 0 bases, the J end by 2 bases, with 8 bases between. The CDR3 bases are TGCGCCAGCAGCTTGGCTCCGGAGAACTATGGCTACACCTTC. As protein: CASSLAPENYGYTF.

This chain joins TRBV2 and TRBJ1-1; 9 bases are shared with TRBD1. Germline-derived CDR1 and CDR2 are SNHLY and FYNNEI. Trimming at V came to 4 bases and at J to 4 bases, leaving 7 bases not matched to a gene. The CDR3 has 15 residues. The DNA for the CDR3 is TGTGCCAGCAGTGGAAACAGGGGGCTGGGCACTGAAGCTTTCTTT. Translation gives CASSGNRGLGTEAFF.

This chain joins TRBV18 and TRBJ2-5, with 9 bases identical to TRBD1. The J segment lost 3 bases and the V segment lost 6 bases, leaving 5 bases of the junction unmatched. Germline V gives CDR1 KGHSH, CDR2 LQKENI. CDR3 length: 14 residues. The DNA of the CDR3 is TGTGCCAGCTCCCGGACAGGGGTAAAAGAGACCCAGTACTTC. It encodes CASSRTGVKETQYF.

This chain uses TRBV5-1 with TRBJ2-3; TRBD2 might be the D (6 bases). The CDR3 totals 16 residues. Germline V gives CDR1 SGHRS, CDR2 YFSETQ. The V end lost 1 base, the J end lost 0 bases, and 12 bases lay between the germline ends. The CDR3 region has the DNA TGCGCCAGCAGCTTGTTCGGGGGAGAGAGCACAGATACGCAGTATTTT. Its translation: CASSLFGGESTDTQYF.

The rearrangement uses TRBV9 and TRBJ1-6; 7 bases agree with TRBD1. The CDR3 runs to 15 residues. Trimming took 0 bases from V and 6 from J; bases not matched to a gene: 3. Germline CDR1 and CDR2: SGDLS and YYNGEE. CDR3 in amino acids: CASSVGAGGNSPLHF. The DNA for the CDR3 is TGTGCCAGCAGCGTAGGGGCAGGGGGTAATTCACCCCTCCACTTT.

The rearrangement uses TRBV5-4 and TRBJ2-3; D unresolved. This CDR3 contains 13 residues. V dropped 0 bases and J dropped 8 bases, with 10 bases sitting between them. From germline, CDR1 is SGHNT and CDR2 YYREEE (reference sequence). The CDR3 coding sequence is TGTGCCAGCAGCTTGGATACTAAGTTTACGCAGTATTTT. It is translated as CASSLDTKFTQYF.

The chain has TRBV7-2 and TRBJ2-7, with 7 nucleotides matching TRBD1. This CDR3 has 13 amino acids. V trimming: 2 bases; J trimming: 2 bases; junction bases outside the gene matches: 0. CDR1 and CDR2 from the germline V gene are SGHTA and FQGNSA. Written as DNA, the CDR3 is TGTGCCAGCAGCTTACAGGGGGCCTACGAGCAGTACTTC. It codes for CASSLQGAYEQYF.

This rearrangement joins TRBV3-1 (or the pseudogene TRBV3-2) to TRBJ1-5, with no clear D. The V gene lost 3 bases and the J gene lost 3 bases, with 12 bases spanning the gap. Per the germline V gene, CDR1 is LGHDT and CDR2 is YNNKEL (reference sequence). The CDR3 has 15 residues. The CDR3, as DNA: TGTGCCAGCAGCCACGGGAACGGTAACAATCAGCCCCAGCATTTT. Protein sequence: CASSHGNGNNQPQHF.

This sequence joins TRBV28 and TRBJ1-1; no clear D gene. The CDR3 covers 12 residues. Germline V gives CDR1 MDHEN, CDR2 SYDVKM. The V end lost 2 bases, the J end lost 5 bases, and 6 bases lay between the germline ends. CDR3 in DNA: TGTGCCAGCAGTTTAGTCGAGACTGAAGCTTTCTTT. Protein: CASSLVETEAFF.

The rearrangement joins TRBV27 to TRBJ1-2; a weak D match, TRBD1 (6 bases). The CDR3 contains 15 residues. V was clipped by 8 bases and J by 3 bases, with 19 bases between them. Germline CDR1 and CDR2: MNHEY and SMNVEV (reference sequence). CDR3 DNA: TGTGCCAGCTGCACTACACAGGGTTGTTACTATGGCTACACCTTC. Translated: CASCTTQGCYYGYTF.